This T cell receptor beta chain was obtained from a study of blood T cell repertoires in COVID-19. Between the trimmed V and J ends, which lost 1 base and 4 bases, there was a span of 14 bases. The germline V gene encodes CDR1 MGHDK and CDR2 SYGVNS. The CDR3 extends over 15 amino acids. In the original analysis: Scientists estimated how many nucleated cells there were by amplifying reference gene primers. The table came from immunoSEQ multiplex PCR; TCRdb's copy has only in-frame clones and leaves some out. The DNA was the basis for D and trimming; V, J and clone size are from that table. Here the sample spans 250,000 to 300,000 clones, approximately 82% being singletons.

The chain recombines TRBV25-1 with TRBJ2-7; D is ambiguous. The sequencing input was peripheral blood. This clonotype originated in a man aged 60-69 years who had recovered from COVID-19. CDR3 bases: TGTGCCAGCAGTGAATCGTCCCAGTCGATTTACGAGCAGTACTTC. Translated: CASSESSQSIYEQYF.